This record looks at one T cell receptor beta chain sequence and its context. Germline V CDR1 and CDR2: LNHDA, SQIVND (reference sequence). The CDR3 extends over 16 amino acids. The V gene lost 5 bases and the J gene lost 4 bases, with 18 bases spanning the gap. The data derive from a study of cytomegalovirus exposure and HLA in healthy donors. This table comes from immunoSEQ multiplex PCR, and its TCRdb copy is limited to in-frame clones, with some not included. Found here are some 170,000 clones, around 92% of them singletons; the top ten hold approximately 10%. The sequence came from a woman aged 18-35 years in good health and CMV-seropositive. This chain uses TRBV19 with TRBJ2-1; D is unclear. What was sequenced was PBMCs. DNA of the CDR3: TGTGCCAGTAGTTTGCGACACATGCCCGCGTACAATGAGCAGTTCTTC. It translates to CASSLRHMPAYNEQFF.